The 29 T cell receptor beta chains below all came from one sample that was sequenced in a study of CD8+ T cells in alopecia areata. In each case, RNA was isolated and then reverse transcribed into cDNA as the sequencing template. Generated by immunoSEQ multiplex PCR, the TCRdb table keeps only in-frame clones and is missing some. The sample has about 150,000 clones, roughly 50% seen once; the top ten hold 5% to 7.5%. Sequencing used CD4+ T cells sorted from blood, obtained at week 0. All receptors derive from a human donor with alopecia areata.

The genes are TRBV27 and TRBJ1-5; 12 bases align to TRBD1. The CDR3 is 15 residues long. Looked up from germline, CDR1 is MNHEY and CDR2 is SMNVEV (reference sequence). The J segment lost 6 bases and the V segment lost 3 bases, leaving 3 bases of the junction unmatched. The CDR3 region has the DNA TGTGCCAGCAGTTTGGGACAGGGGGCCGGTCAGCCCCAGCATTTT. It yields the protein CASSLGQGAGQPQHF.

The chain recombines TRBV5-1 with TRBJ1-4, with a tentative D call TRBD1 (5 bases). Germline V lookup: CDR1 SGHRS, CDR2 YFSETQ. V shed 10 bases and J shed 8 bases, with 21 bases lying between them. The CDR3 runs 14 residues. CDR3 nucleotides: TGCGCCTCAAACCAAGGGACGGCGGGGGAAAAACTGTTTTTT. This translates into CASNQGTAGEKLFF.

V is TRBV4-2 and J is TRBJ1-4; TRBD1 might be the D (6 bases). Germline CDR1 is LGHNA and CDR2 is YNFKEQ. Trimming stripped 1 base from V and 0 bases from J, with 6 bases between. CDR3 length: 15 residues. The CDR3 DNA sequence: TGTGCCAGCAGCCAAGGACAGGCAACTAATGAAAAACTGTTTTTT. It yields the protein CASSQGQATNEKLFF.

The V call is TRBV27, the J call TRBJ1-1; D remains unclear. The V and J ends lost 5 bases and 7 bases respectively, with 17 bases between them. There are 14 residues in the CDR3. Germline loops: CDR1 MNHEY, CDR2 SMNVEV (reference sequence). The CDR3 sequence: CASSPSGLVGEAFF. Here the CDR3 DNA reads TGTGCCAGCAGTCCATCGGGTCTAGTGGGTGAAGCTTTCTTT.

Regarding this clone: In the same sample, other DNA sequences code for this CDR3. V and J are TRBV25-1 and TRBJ2-5; no clear D gene. Trimming removed 1 base at V and 5 bases at J, with 5 bases between. Germline CDR1 reads MGHDK; CDR2 reads SYGVNS. CDR3 length: 12 amino acids. CDR3 sequence (DNA): TGTGCCAGCAGTGAATTGGGTGAGACCCAGTACTTC. As protein: CASSELGETQYF.

This clone was counted a few times. The V and J genes are TRBV10-3 and TRBJ1-6; D uncertain. V lost 10 bases, J lost 9 bases, and 7 bases lay in between. The V gene's germline CDR1 is ENHRY and CDR2 SYGVKD. The CDR3 length is 10 residues. In nucleotides, the CDR3 is TGTGCCACCGGAGGTTCACCCCTCCACTTT. This translates into CATGGSPLHF.

The chain carries TRBV6-1 and TRBJ2-1; 7 bases fit TRBD1. Germline assignment: CDR1 MNHNS and CDR2 SASEGT. V lost 7 bases and J lost 9; bases outside the gene matches: 12. The CDR3 runs to 14 residues. The CDR3 here is CASKTGLNMGEQFF. In DNA, the CDR3 is TGTGCCAGCAAGACAGGGTTAAACATGGGTGAGCAGTTCTTC.

The chain joins TRBV9 to TRBJ1-5; 7 bases line up with TRBD1. Germline V CDR1 and CDR2: SGDLS, YYNGEE. V was pared by 0 bases and J by 6 bases, with 3 bases of the junction left unmatched. The CDR3 runs 14 residues. CDR3 in amino acids: CASSVEGAGQPQHF. CDR3 DNA: TGTGCCAGCAGCGTAGAGGGGGCGGGTCAGCCCCAGCATTTT. Combining the CDR3 with reference TRBV9 and TRBJ1-5 gives the whole variable domain DSGVTQTPKHLITATGQRVTLRCSPRSGDLSVYWYQQSLDQGLQFLIQYYNGEERAKGNILERFSAQQFPDLHSELNLSSLELGDSALYFCASSVEGAGQPQHFGDGTRLSIL.

This clone was counted only a few times. The V and J genes are TRBV2 and TRBJ2-3; D may correspond to TRBD1 or TRBD2 (5 bases each). This CDR3 comprises 11 residues. V lost 7 bases, J lost 10 bases, and 12 bases lay in between. CDR1 and CDR2 (germline): SNHLY, FYNNEI. As DNA, the CDR3 is TGTGCCAGCACAAGTTTGGGGGCGCAGTATTTT. Translation gives CASTSLGAQYF.

The chain joins TRBV10-3 to TRBJ2-5; 11 nucleotides match TRBD2. With 7 bases clipped from V and 4 bases from J, the junction kept 8 bases outside the gene matches. Germline loops: CDR1 ENHRY, CDR2 SYGVKD. The CDR3 runs to 15 residues. DNA of the CDR3: TGTGCCATCACTAAGGGACTAGCGGAAGGAGAGACCCAGTACTTC. Its translation: CAITKGLAEGETQYF.

The V call is TRBV2, the J call TRBJ2-1; D possibly corresponds to TRBD1 (7 bases). The CDR3 covers 14 residues. CDR1 and CDR2 from the germline V gene are SNHLY and FYNNEI. V shed 6 bases and J shed 5 bases, with 14 bases lying between them. This CDR3 reads CASSWRGPNNEQFF. CDR3 in DNA: TGTGCCAGCAGCTGGAGGGGGCCTAACAATGAGCAGTTCTTC.

This clone was seen more than once but under ten times. CDR3: CASSLYGGGASYNEQFF. DNA for the CDR3: TGTGCCAGCAGCTTATACGGCGGGGGGGCCTCCTACAATGAGCAGTTCTTC. The chain joins TRBV7-2 to TRBJ2-1, with 9 bases aligning to TRBD2. The CDR3 runs 17 residues. CDR1 and CDR2 (germline): SGHTA, FQGNSA. Trimming removed 2 bases from V and 0 bases from J; junction bases left unmatched: 5.

This clone occurred once. The V and J genes are TRBV9 and TRBJ1-2; D perhaps matches TRBD1 (6 bases). V gave up 3 bases and J gave up 6 bases, with 9 bases separating them. The CDR3 spans 12 residues. Germline values: CDR1 SGDLS, CDR2 YYNGEE. CDR3 sequence (DNA): TGTGCCAGCAGCGAACACAGGGATGGCTACACCTTC. This sequence encodes CASSEHRDGYTF.

This chain joins TRBV2 and TRBJ2-5; no clear D. The germline V gene encodes CDR1 SNHLY and CDR2 FYNNEI. The CDR3 is 13 amino acids. Trimming shortened V by 5 bases and J by 1 base, and 8 bases separated the two germline ends. The CDR3 nucleotides read TGTGCCAGCAGTAGACTCCTCCAAGAGACCCAGTACTTC. Translated, it gives CASSRLLQETQYF.

The chain is built from TRBV4-3 and TRBJ1-2; 9 bases line up with TRBD1. The CDR3 is made up of 14 amino acids. The junction had 7 bases not matched to a gene; V was cut back by 3 bases and J by 8 bases. Germline CDR1 is LGHNA and CDR2 is YSLEER. The CDR3 is CASSHTGTGKGYTF. In nucleotides, the CDR3 is TGCGCCAGCAGCCATACCGGGACAGGGAAGGGCTACACCTTC.

The chain has TRBV14 and TRBJ2-1, with no clear D. The CDR3 runs to 15 residues. V was cut by 1 base and J by 12 bases, with 19 bases left in between. Germline CDR1 SGHDN, CDR2 FVKESK. In nucleotides, the CDR3 is TGTGCCAGCAGCCAAGCTTTTGGGCTAGGCGATCGGCAGTTCTTC. Protein: CASSQAFGLGDRQFF.

Of note for this clone: This sample includes further DNA sequences coding for the same CDR3. V usage is TRBV5-1 and J usage is TRBJ2-1; 8 nucleotides agree with TRBD1. The CDR3 has 14 residues. Looked up from germline, CDR1 is SGHRS and CDR2 is YFSETQ. The V segment lost 0 bases and the J segment 6 bases; nucleotides outside the gene matches: 2. CDR3 protein: CASSLGQGINEQFF. CDR3 DNA sequence: TGCGCCAGCAGCTTGGGACAGGGGATCAATGAGCAGTTCTTC.

The genes are TRBV29-1 and TRBJ2-5; tentative D call: TRBD1 (6 bases). Germline lookup yields CDR1 SQVTM and CDR2 ANQGSEA. Trimming stripped 4 bases from V and 4 bases from J, with 10 bases between. The CDR3 consists of 12 residues. DNA of the CDR3: TGCAGCGTTGGAGGGGGTGGAGAGACCCAGTACTTC. Protein sequence: CSVGGGGETQYF. The full variable domain, with the rest looked up from reference TRBV29-1 and TRBJ2-5, is SAVISQKPSRDICQRGTSLTIQCQVDSQVTMMFWYRQQPGQSLTLIATANQGSEATYESGFVIDKFPISRPNLTFSTLTVSNMSPEDSSIYLCSVGGGGETQYFGPGTRLLVL.

The chain links TRBV6-5 to TRBJ1-1, with 8 bases lining up with TRBD1. V shed 4 bases and J 4 bases; nucleotides not matched to a gene: 8. This CDR3 region has 15 residues. CDR1 is MNHEY, CDR2 SVGAGI, per germline. The CDR3 here is CASSSRQGASTEAFF. For the CDR3, the DNA is TGTGCCAGCAGTTCCCGGCAGGGGGCGAGCACTGAAGCTTTCTTT.

The chain links TRBV6-5 to TRBJ1-2; D possibly corresponds to TRBD1 (5 bases). The V and J ends lost 6 bases and 3 bases respectively, with 11 bases between them. This CDR3 comprises 13 residues. CDR1 MNHEY and CDR2 SVGAGI come from the germline V gene. The CDR3 here is CASRDGGDYGYTF. The DNA for the CDR3 is TGTGCCAGCAGGGACGGAGGGGACTATGGCTACACCTTC.

J is TRBJ1-1 and V is TRBV29-1; D possibly corresponds to TRBD1 (6 bases). CDR3 length equals 16 residues. The germline V gene has CDR1 SQVTM and CDR2 ANQGSEA. Trimming cost V 3 bases and J 0 bases, with 17 bases left between them. The CDR3: CSVDPEGVGMNTEAFF. The CDR3 nucleotides are TGCAGCGTTGACCCGGAGGGGGTGGGAATGAACACTGAAGCTTTCTTT.

This chain uses TRBV7-2 with TRBJ1-1, with D hard to call. The CDR3 consists of 14 residues. Per germline, CDR1 SGHTA and CDR2 FQGNSA. V lost 0 bases and J lost 0, with 5 bases in between. The DNA for the CDR3 is TGTGCCAGCAGCTTAGCTGGGGTGAACACTGAAGCTTTCTTT. Its protein is CASSLAGVNTEAFF.

The chain recombines TRBV6-5 with TRBJ2-7, with a possible D match to TRBD2 (5 bases). The ends were cut back, 0 bases at V and 7 bases at J, with 16 bases in the middle. The germline CDR1 and CDR2 sequences are MNHEY and SVGAGI. The CDR3 loop spans 15 amino acids. The CDR3 DNA reads as TGTGCCAGCAGTTACTCTGGACTTAATCCTTGGGAGCAGTACTTC. Encoded protein: CASSYSGLNPWEQYF.

The V call is TRBV10-3, the J call TRBJ2-1; 7 bases match TRBD1. The V segment lost 0 bases and the J segment 3 bases; nucleotides outside the gene matches: 8. Germline V gene sequence: CDR1 ENHRY, CDR2 SYGVKD. The CDR3 contains 17 residues. CDR3 residues: CAISESESGTDYNEQFF. In DNA form, the CDR3 reads TGTGCCATCAGTGAGTCTGAGTCCGGGACAGACTACAATGAGCAGTTCTTC.

This rearrangement joins TRBV27 to TRBJ1-6; D is uncertain. Germline V gene data show CDR1 as MNHEY and CDR2 as SMNVEV (reference sequence). This CDR3 comprises 13 residues. Trimming removed 3 bases from V and 5 bases from J, with 5 bases in between. The CDR3 loop is CASSFHDNSPLHF. In DNA form, the CDR3 reads TGTGCCAGCAGTTTTCATGATAATTCACCCCTCCACTTT.

The genes are TRBV5-1 and TRBJ1-1, with a weak D call TRBD1 (5 bases). V dropped 3 bases and J dropped 12 bases, with 21 bases sitting between them. Germline CDR1 and CDR2: SGHRS and YFSETQ. The CDR3 runs to 14 residues. The CDR3 DNA sequence: TGCGCCAGCAGCTACACTACGGTTGGGGGTTCGTCTTTCTTT. The encoded protein is CASSYTTVGGSSFF.

The V and J genes are TRBV7-2 and TRBJ2-7, with D perhaps TRBD1 or TRBD2 (5 bases each). The V gene's germline CDR1 is SGHTA and CDR2 FQGNSA. The germline V and J ends were trimmed by 1 base and 3 bases, with 13 bases remaining between them. This CDR3 region has 15 residues. For the CDR3, the DNA is TGTGCCAGCAGCTTAGGGGGGACGGCCAGCTACGAGCAGTACTTC. Translating gives CASSLGGTASYEQYF.

This chain links TRBV5-8 with TRBJ2-1; tentatively, D is TRBD2 (5 bases). CDR3 length: 14 residues. Germline CDR1 SGHTS, CDR2 YDEGEE. Trimming cost V 0 bases and J 7 bases, with 11 bases left between them. For the CDR3, the DNA is TGTGCCAGCAGCTTGGTAATGGGAGTGAATGAGCAGTTCTTC. Encoded protein: CASSLVMGVNEQFF.

A few counts support this clone. The rearrangement uses TRBV18 and TRBJ2-7, with 8 bases fitting TRBD1. The CDR3 extends over 14 amino acids. Germline loops: CDR1 KGHSH, CDR2 LQKENI. With V trimmed by 2 bases and J by 0 bases, 0 bases remained unmatched. CDR3 nucleotide sequence: TGTGCCAGCTCACCAGGGACAGGCTCCTACGAGCAGTACTTC. It is translated as CASSPGTGSYEQYF.